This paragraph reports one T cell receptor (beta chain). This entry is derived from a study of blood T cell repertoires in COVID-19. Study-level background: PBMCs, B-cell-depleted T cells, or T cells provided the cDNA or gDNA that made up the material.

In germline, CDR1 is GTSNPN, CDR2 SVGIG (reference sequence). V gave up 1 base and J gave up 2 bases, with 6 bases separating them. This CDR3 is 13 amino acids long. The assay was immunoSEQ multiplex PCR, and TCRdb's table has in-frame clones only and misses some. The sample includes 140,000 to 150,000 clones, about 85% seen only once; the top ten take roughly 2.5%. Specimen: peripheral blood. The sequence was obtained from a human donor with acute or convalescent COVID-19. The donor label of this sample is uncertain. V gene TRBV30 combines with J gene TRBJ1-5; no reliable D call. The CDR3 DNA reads TGTGCCTGGAGTGACACCCGCAATCAGCCCCAGCATTTT. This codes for CAWSDTRNQPQHF.